This is a list of T cell receptor beta chains from one sample in a study of blood T cell repertoires in COVID-19. The repertoire was sequenced with immunoSEQ multiplex PCR; TCRdb's copy has only in-frame clones and lacks some. Seen here are around 500,000 clones, approximately 86% observed once, and the top ten hold more than 7.5%. Sample: PBMCs or T cells enriched from blood (not recorded which). These receptors were collected from an older woman who had recovered from COVID-19. CDR3s include the opening cysteine and the closing phenylalanine or tryptophan. D genes are given only for firm matches. Expanded clones get a size class; other rows say once, few or many, or leave the size out.

>.|TRBV5-5|TRBJ1-5|TRBD1
TGTGCCAGCAGCTCCGGGACAGGGGATGGAACGAGCAATCAGCCCCAGCATTTT
CASSSGTGDGTSNQPQHF
>.|TRBV6-4|TRBJ1-1|.
TGTGCCAGCAGTGACTCGGTCGGCACTGAAGCTTTCTTT
CASSDSVGTEAFF
>.|TRBV5-8|TRBJ1-2|TRBD1
TGTGCCAGCAGCAGATCCGGGACAGGGAACTATGGCTACACCTTC
CASSRSGTGNYGYTF
>.|TRBV6-5|TRBJ1-1|TRBD1
TGTGCCAGCAGTTACACTGGGACAGGGTCCACTGAAGCTTTCTTT
CASSYTGTGSTEAFF
>.|TRBV2|TRBJ1-1|.
TGTGCCAGCAGTCTGAAGAGGAACACTGAAGCTTTCTTT
CASSLKRNTEAFF
>few|TRBV12-5|TRBJ2-2|.
TGTGCTAGTGGTAAATACAGGGATGAGGCCGGGGAGCTGTTTTTT
CASGKYRDEAGELFF
>.|TRBV5-1|TRBJ2-7|TRBD1
TGCGCCAGCAGCTCACAGGGGTCCCACGAGCAGTACTTC
CASSSQGSHEQYF
>.|TRBV7-2|TRBJ2-4|.
TGTGCCAGCAGCCCCGGACTGGGAACCAAAAACATTCAGTACTTC
CASSPGLGTKNIQYF
>.|TRBV27|TRBJ1-2|TRBD1
TGTGCCAGCAGTTTACTGGCAGGGGGTGGCTACACCTTC
CASSLLAGGGYTF
>.|TRBV2|TRBJ1-2|TRBD1
TGTGCCAGCAGGAACCGGACAGGGCATAATCTAAGATATGGCTACACCTTC
CASRNRTGHNLRYGYTF
>.|TRBV7-2|TRBJ2-1|TRBD2
TGTGCCAGCAGCTTAGTCGTTCTAGCGGGGGCCAATGAGCAGTTCTTC
CASSLVVLAGANEQFF
>.|TRBV9|TRBJ1-1|TRBD1
TGTGCCAGCAGCCCAGGACAGGGTGTCACTGAAGCTTTCTTT
CASSPGQGVTEAFF
>.|TRBV7-2|TRBJ2-3|TRBD1
TGTGCCAGCAGCCAAAGGGGAAGGACAGGGCATGCAGATACGCAGTATTTT
CASSQRGRTGHADTQYF
>.|TRBV20-1|TRBJ2-2|.
TGCAGTGCTAGTAGTCTAGTCACCGGGGAGCTGTTTTTT
CSASSLVTGELFF
>.|TRBV27|TRBJ1-3|.
TGTGCCAGCAGTTTGAATCCCCCCCAGTCCTCCTCTGGAAACACCATATATTTT
CASSLNPPQSSSGNTIYF
>.|TRBV19|TRBJ1-3|TRBD1
TGTGCCAGTAGTATGGACAGGGTGGCTGGAAACACCATATATTTT
CASSMDRVAGNTIYF
>few|TRBV5-5|TRBJ1-5|.
TGTGCCAGCGCACCGGGTGCCGCAAATCAGCCCCAGCATTTT
CASAPGAANQPQHF
>.|TRBV19|TRBJ1-3|TRBD1
TGTGCCAGTAGTTCCTACACAGGGGGCGGTTTACGGAACACCATATATTTT
CASSSYTGGGLRNTIYF
>.|TRBV7-9|TRBJ2-2|.
TGTGCCAGCAGCTTAGCGGCTCAGAGCGGCGGGGAGCTGTTTTTT
CASSLAAQSGGELFF
>.|TRBV19|TRBJ1-1|.
TGTGCCAGCAAGAGGAGTGCGGACATCACTGAAGCTTTCTTT
CASKRSADITEAFF
>.|TRBV10-3|TRBJ2-3|TRBD2
TGTGCCATCATGGCTAGCGGGGGGGCAGATACGCAGTATTTT
CAIMASGGADTQYF
>.|TRBV20-1|TRBJ2-1|TRBD2
TGCAGTGCTAGTACTAGCGGGGGGGCCTTAAGGGGCAATGAGCAGTTCTTC
CSASTSGGALRGNEQFF
>.|TRBV24-1|TRBJ2-7|.
TGTGCCACCAGTGGGGGTACAGGGTCCAACGAGCAGTACTTC
CATSGGTGSNEQYF
>.|TRBV6-1|TRBJ2-7|.
TGTGCCAGCAGTGAAGTGGTAGGAGCCTACGAGCAGTACTTC
CASSEVVGAYEQYF
>.|TRBV19|TRBJ2-2|.
TGTGCCAGTAGTATAGGGGGAGGAACCGGGGAGCTGTTTTTT
CASSIGGGTGELFF
>.|TRBV5-1|TRBJ1-6|TRBD1
TGCGCCAGCAGCTTGGAAGCGGGACAGGGGGCTTCCCTCCACTTT
CASSLEAGQGASLHF
>few|TRBV10-2|TRBJ1-1|.
TGCGCCAGCAGTAGGAAGGGAGGGACTGAAGCTTTCTTT
CASSRKGGTEAFF
>once|TRBV10-3|TRBJ2-7|TRBD1
TGTGCCATCAGTGAGTCGAGTACAGGGGGCTCCTACGAGCAGTACTTC
CAISESSTGGSYEQYF
>.|TRBV7-9|TRBJ1-2|.
TGTGCCAGCAGCCCACCGACAGTTCCTAACTATGGCTACACCTTC
CASSPPTVPNYGYTF
>.|TRBV2|TRBJ1-1|.
TGTGCCCGCTCTGGCATGAACACTGAAGCTTTCTTT
CARSGMNTEAFF
>.|TRBV18|TRBJ1-1|.
TGTGCCAGCTCACCGCGTACGGGACTGATCTTCGAGAACACTGAAGCTTTCTTT
CASSPRTGLIFENTEAFF
>.|TRBV24-1|TRBJ1-2|.
TGTGCCACCAGTGAGCGGCAGGGTAGTGGCTACACCTTC
CATSERQGSGYTF
>.|TRBV10-3|TRBJ1-5|.
TGTGCCATCAGTGAGTCGAATCGGGGAGGGAATCAGCCCCAGCATTTT
CAISESNRGGNQPQHF
>few|TRBV7-9|TRBJ2-7|TRBD1
TGTGCCAGCAGCTCCCAGGGGGCCGAGCAGTACTTC
CASSSQGAEQYF
>.|TRBV15|TRBJ1-6|TRBD1
TGTGCCACCAGCAGAGGAACAGGGGGACCCCTTAATTCACCCCTCCACTTT
CATSRGTGGPLNSPLHF
>.|TRBV6-5|TRBJ1-2|TRBD1
TGTGCCAGCACTTTATACAGGGGGGTGGATGGCTACACCTTC
CASTLYRGVDGYTF
>.|TRBV11-2|TRBJ1-4|.
TGTGCCAGCAGTAGCCCGGGGGGTACTAATGAAAAACTGTTTTTT
CASSSPGGTNEKLFF
>once|TRBV11-2|TRBJ2-5|TRBD2
TGTGCCAGCAGCTCAATAAGACTAGCGGGGCAAGAGACCCAGTACTTC
CASSSIRLAGQETQYF
>.|TRBV6-1|TRBJ1-5|.
TGTGCCAGCAGTGAACAGGGCGCCCAGCCCCAGCATTTT
CASSEQGAQPQHF
>.|TRBV7-6|TRBJ1-1|TRBD1
TGTGCCAGCAGCTGGCCGGGACAGGGGAACACTGAAGCTTTCTTT
CASSWPGQGNTEAFF
>.|TRBV5-1|TRBJ2-2|TRBD2
TGCGCCAGCAGCTATCGGACTAGCGGGGGGCCGAACACCGGGGAGCTGTTTTTT
CASSYRTSGGPNTGELFF
>.|TRBV27|TRBJ2-3|TRBD2
TGTGCCAGCAGTTTACTAGCGGGGGGGAGGGGTACGCAGTATTTT
CASSLLAGGRGTQYF
>.|TRBV5-6|TRBJ2-4|.
TGTGCCAGCAGCTTGGGCACGCCGGGGGACCCTCAGTACTTC
CASSLGTPGDPQYF
>.|TRBV4-1|TRBJ2-2|.
TGCGCCAGCAGCCAAGATGGAGGGGCGACCGGGGAGCTGTTTTTT
CASSQDGGATGELFF
>.|TRBV21-1|TRBJ1-6|.
TGTGCCAGCAGCAAAGAAGACAGGAACAATTCACCCCTCCACTTT
CASSKEDRNNSPLHF
>.|TRBV4-1|TRBJ2-4|.
TGCGCCAGCAGCTCGCCCCTGGGCGAGGGCAAAAACATTCAGTACTTC
CASSSPLGEGKNIQYF
>.|TRBV28|TRBJ2-1|.
TGTGCCAGCAGTACCACTGGGACTGCAATCCCTTATGAGCAGTTCTTC
CASSTTGTAIPYEQFF
>.|TRBV6-5|TRBJ2-5|.
TGTGCCAGCAGTCAGACAGAGCTCAGGGAGACCCAGTACTTC
CASSQTELRETQYF
>.|TRBV5-1|TRBJ1-1|.
TGCGCCAGCAGCTTGTTGGGGGCGCGAACTGAAGCTTTCTTT
CASSLLGARTEAFF